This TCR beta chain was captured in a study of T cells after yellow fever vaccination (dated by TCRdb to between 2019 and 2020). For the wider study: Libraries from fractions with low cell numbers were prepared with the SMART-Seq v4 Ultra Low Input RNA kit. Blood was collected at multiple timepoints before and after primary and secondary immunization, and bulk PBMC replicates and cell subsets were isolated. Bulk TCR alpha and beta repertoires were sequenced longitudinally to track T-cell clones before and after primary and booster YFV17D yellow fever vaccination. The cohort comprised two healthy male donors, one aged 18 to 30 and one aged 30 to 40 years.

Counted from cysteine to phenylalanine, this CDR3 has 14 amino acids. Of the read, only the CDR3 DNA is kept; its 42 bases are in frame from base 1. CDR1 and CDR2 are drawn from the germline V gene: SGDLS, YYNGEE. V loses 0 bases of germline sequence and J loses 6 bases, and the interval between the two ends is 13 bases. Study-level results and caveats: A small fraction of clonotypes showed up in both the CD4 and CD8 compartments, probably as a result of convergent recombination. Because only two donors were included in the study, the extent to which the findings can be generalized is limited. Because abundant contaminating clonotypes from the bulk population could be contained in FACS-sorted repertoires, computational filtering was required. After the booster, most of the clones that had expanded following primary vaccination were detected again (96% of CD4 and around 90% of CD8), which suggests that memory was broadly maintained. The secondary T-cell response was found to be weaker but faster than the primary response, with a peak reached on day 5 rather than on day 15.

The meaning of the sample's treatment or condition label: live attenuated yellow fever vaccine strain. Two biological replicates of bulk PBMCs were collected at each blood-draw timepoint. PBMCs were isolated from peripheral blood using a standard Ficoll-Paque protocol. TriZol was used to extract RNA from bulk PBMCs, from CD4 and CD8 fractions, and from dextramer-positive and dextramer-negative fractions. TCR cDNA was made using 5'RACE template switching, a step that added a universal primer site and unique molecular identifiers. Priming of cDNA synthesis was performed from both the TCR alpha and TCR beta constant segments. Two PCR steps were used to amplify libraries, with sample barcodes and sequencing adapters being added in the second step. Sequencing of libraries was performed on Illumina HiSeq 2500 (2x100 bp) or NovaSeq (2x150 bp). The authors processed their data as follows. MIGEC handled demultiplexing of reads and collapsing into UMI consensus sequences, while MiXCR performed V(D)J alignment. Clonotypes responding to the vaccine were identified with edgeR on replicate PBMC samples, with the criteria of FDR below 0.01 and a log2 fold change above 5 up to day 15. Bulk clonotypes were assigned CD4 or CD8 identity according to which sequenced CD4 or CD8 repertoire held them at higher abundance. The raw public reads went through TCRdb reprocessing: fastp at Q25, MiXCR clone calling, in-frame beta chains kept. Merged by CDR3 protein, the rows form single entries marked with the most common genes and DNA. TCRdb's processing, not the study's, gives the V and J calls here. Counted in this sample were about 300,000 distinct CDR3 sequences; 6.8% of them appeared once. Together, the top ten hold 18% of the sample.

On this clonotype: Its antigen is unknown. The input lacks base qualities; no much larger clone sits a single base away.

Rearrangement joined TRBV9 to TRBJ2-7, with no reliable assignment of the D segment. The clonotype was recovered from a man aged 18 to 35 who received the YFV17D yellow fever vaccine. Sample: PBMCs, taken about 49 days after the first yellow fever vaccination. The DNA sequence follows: TGTGCCAGCAGCGTAGGTTCCATCATCTCCGAGCAGTACTTC. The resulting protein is CASSVGSIISEQYF.